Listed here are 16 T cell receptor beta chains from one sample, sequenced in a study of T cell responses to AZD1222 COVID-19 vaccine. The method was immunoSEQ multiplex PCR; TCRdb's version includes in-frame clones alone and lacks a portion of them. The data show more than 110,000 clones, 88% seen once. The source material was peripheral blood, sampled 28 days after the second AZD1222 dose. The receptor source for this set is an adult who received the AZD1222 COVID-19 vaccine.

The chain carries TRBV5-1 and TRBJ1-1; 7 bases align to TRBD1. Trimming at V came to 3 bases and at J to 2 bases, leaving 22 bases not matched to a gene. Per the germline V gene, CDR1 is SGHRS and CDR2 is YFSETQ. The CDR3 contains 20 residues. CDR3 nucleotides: TGCGCCAGCAGCTACTTCCCGGGCCCAGGGGGGGTTCTGAGTAACACTGAAGCTTTCTTT. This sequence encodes CASSYFPGPGGVLSNTEAFF.

The CDR3 sequence: CASSERASGRGEQYF. CDR3 DNA sequence: TGTGCCAGCAGTGAACGCGCCAGCGGGAGGGGCGAGCAGTACTTC. J is TRBJ2-7 and V is TRBV2; 10 bases map to TRBD2. J lost 6 bases, V lost 2 bases, and 7 bases had no gene match. Looked up from germline, CDR1 is SNHLY and CDR2 is FYNNEI. There are 15 residues in the CDR3.

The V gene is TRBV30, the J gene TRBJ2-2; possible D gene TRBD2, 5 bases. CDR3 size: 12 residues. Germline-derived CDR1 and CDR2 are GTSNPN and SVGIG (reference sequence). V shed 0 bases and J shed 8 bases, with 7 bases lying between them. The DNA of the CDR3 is TGTGCCTGGAGTGTAAGAGGGGGGGAGCTGTTTTTT. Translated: CAWSVRGGELFF.

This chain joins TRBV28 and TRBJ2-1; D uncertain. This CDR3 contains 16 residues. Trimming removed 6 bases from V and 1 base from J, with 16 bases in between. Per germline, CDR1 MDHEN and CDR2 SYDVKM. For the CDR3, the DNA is TGTGCCAGCAGCCCCTACTCAGCTGGGTCCTACAATGAGCAGTTCTTC. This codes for CASSPYSAGSYNEQFF.

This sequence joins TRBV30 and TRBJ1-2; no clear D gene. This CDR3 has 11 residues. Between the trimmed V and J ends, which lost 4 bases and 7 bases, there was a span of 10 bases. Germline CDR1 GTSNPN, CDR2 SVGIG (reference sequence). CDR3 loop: CAWTHRGGYTF. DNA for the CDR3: TGTGCCTGGACTCACCGTGGTGGCTACACCTTC.

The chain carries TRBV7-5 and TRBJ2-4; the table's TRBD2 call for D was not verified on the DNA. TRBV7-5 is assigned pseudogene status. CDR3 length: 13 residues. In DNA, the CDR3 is TGTGCCCGAGGGGGGGGAGGCAGAAACATTCAGTACTTC. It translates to CARGGGGRNIQYF.

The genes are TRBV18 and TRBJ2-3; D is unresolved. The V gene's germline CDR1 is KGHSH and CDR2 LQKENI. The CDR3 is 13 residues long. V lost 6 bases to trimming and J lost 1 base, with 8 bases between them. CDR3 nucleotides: TGTGCCAGCTCCCCCACCCGCACAGATACGCAGTATTTT. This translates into CASSPTRTDTQYF.

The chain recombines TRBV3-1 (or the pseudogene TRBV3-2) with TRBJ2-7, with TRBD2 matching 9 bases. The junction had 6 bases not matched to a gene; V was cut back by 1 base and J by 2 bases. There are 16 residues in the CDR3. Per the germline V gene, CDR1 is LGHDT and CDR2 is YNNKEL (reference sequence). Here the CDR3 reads CASSQGAGGQTYEQYF. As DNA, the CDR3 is TGTGCCAGCAGCCAAGGGGCGGGAGGGCAAACCTACGAGCAGTACTTC.

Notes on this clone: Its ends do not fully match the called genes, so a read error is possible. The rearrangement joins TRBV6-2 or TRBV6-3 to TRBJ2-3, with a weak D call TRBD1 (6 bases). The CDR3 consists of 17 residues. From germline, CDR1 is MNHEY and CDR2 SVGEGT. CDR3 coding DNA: TGTGCCAGCAGTTACTCCCGAACGGACAGTAGCACAGATACACAGTATTTT. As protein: CASSYSRTDSSTDTQYF.

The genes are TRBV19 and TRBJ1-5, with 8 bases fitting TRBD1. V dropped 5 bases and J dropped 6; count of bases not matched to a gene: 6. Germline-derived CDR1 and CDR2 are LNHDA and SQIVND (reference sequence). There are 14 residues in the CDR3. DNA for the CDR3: TGTGCCAGTAGTCAAGGGACAGGTACTCAGCCCCAGCATTTT. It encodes CASSQGTGTQPQHF.

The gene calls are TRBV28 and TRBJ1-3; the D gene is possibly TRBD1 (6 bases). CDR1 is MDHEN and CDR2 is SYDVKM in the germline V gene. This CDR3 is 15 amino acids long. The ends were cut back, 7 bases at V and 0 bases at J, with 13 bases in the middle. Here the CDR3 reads CASTFDRSSGNTIYF. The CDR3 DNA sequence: TGTGCCAGCACTTTTGACAGGAGCTCTGGAAACACCATATATTTT.

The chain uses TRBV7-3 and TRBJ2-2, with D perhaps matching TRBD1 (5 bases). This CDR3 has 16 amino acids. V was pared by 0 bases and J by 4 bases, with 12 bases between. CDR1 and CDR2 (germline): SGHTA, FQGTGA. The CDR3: CASSLTRGFGTGELFF. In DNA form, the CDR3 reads TGTGCCAGCAGCTTAACAAGGGGCTTTGGCACCGGGGAGCTGTTTTTT.

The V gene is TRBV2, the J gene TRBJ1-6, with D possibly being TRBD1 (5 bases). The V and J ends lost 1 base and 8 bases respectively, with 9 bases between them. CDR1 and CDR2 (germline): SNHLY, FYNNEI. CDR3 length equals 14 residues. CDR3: CASSEDGGYSPLHF. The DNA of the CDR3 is TGTGCCAGCAGTGAAGATGGGGGGTATTCACCCCTCCACTTT.

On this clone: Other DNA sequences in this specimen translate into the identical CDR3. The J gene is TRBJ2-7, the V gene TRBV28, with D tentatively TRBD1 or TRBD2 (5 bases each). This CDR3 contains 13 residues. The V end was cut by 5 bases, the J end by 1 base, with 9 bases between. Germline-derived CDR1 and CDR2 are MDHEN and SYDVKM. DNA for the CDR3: TGTGCCAGCAGTAGGGGAGCTTCCTACGAGCAGTACTTC. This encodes CASSRGASYEQYF.

CDR3: CASSLGGRTGNTEAFF. CDR3 DNA: TGCGCCAGCAGCTTGGGCGGAAGGACAGGGAACACTGAAGCTTTCTTT. This sequence joins TRBV5-1 and TRBJ1-1, with 7 bases that match TRBD1. The junction had 6 bases not matched to a gene; V was cut back by 0 bases and J by 1 base. Per the germline V gene, CDR1 is SGHRS and CDR2 is YFSETQ. The CDR3 consists of 16 residues.

CDR3 DNA sequence: TGTGCCACCAGCAGAGATGGGAGGACGGGGCAGCCCCAGCATTTT. Encoded protein: CATSRDGRTGQPQHF. This rearrangement joins TRBV15 to TRBJ1-5; D call uncertain. V was shortened by 0 bases and J by 7 bases, with 13 bases between the two germline ends. CDR1 is LNHNV, CDR2 YYDKDF, per germline (reference sequence). The length of the CDR3 is 15 residues. Full variable domain (outside the CDR3, taken from reference TRBV15 and TRBJ1-5): DAMVIQNPRYQVTQFGKPVTLSCSQTLNHNVMYWYQQKSSQAPKLLFHYYDKDFNNEADTPDNFQSRRPNTSFCFLDIRSPGLGDTAMYLCATSRDGRTGQPQHFGDGTRLSIL.